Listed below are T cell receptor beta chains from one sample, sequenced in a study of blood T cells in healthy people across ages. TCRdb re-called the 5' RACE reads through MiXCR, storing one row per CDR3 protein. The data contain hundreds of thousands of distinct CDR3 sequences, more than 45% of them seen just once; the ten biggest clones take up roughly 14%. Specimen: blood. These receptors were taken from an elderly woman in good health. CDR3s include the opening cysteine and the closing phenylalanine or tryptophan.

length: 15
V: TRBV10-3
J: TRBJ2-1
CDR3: CATLGLAGGGNEQFF

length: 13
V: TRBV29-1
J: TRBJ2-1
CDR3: CSVQGGTYNEQFF

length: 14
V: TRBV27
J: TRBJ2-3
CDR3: CASSFFSTGYTQYF

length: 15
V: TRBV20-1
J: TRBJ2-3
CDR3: CSARPDASGKDTQYF

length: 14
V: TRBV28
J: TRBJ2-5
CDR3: CASTPPLGRGTQYF

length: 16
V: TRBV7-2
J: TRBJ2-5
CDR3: CASSLQAGGGQETQYF

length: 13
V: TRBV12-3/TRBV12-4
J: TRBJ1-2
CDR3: CASRSTGIYGYTF

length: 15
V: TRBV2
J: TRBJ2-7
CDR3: CASSDRSTGAHEQYF

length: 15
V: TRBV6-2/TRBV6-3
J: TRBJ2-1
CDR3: CASYPRDRGSNEQFF

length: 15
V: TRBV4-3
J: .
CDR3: CASSQETSGLVEQYF

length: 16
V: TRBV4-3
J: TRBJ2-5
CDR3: CASSRQHGGNQETQYF

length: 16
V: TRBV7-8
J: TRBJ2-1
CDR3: CASSLMASGAYNEQFF

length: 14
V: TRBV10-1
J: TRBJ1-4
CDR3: CASSGRGADEKLFF

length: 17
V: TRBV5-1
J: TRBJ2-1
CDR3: CASSPSEGGARNGQQFF

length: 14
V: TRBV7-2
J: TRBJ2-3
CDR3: CASSLGTGRDTQYF

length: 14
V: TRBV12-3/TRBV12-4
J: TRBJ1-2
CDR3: CASSKTGSNYGYTF

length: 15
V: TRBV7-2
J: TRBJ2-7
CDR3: CASSLAGLAGDEQYF

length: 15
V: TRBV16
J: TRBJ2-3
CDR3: CASSQQAGWTDTQYF

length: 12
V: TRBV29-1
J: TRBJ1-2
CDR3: CSAVGGGDGYTF

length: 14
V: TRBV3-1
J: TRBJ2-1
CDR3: CASSQDLGFGKQFF

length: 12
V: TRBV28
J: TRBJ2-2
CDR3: CASDGYTGELFF

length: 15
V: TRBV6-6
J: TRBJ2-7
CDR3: CASSSTSRSSYEQYF

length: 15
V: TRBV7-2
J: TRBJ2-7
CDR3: CASSLDLRSSYEQYF

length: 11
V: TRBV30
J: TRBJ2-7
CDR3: CAGGQGDEQYF

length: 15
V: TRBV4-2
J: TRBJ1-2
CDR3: CASSQDTRSDYGYTF

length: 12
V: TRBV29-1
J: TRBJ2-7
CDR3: CSVRGNSYEQYF

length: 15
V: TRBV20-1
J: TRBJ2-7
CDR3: CSARSGTSGSSEQYF

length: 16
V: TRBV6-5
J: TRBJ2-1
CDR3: CASSSRSGGGYNEQFF

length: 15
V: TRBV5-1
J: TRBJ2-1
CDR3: CASSLTSGGEWEQFF

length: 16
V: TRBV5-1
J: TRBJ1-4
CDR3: CASSLQGVATNEKLFF

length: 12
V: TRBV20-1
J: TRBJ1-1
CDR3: CSAAPVNTEAFF

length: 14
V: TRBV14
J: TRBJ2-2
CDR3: CASSPGRNTGELFF

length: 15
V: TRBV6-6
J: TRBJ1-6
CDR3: CASSSSSSYNSPLHF

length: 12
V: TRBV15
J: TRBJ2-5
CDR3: CATSRDYRTQYF

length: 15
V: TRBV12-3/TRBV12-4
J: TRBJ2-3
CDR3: CASTNSGGFTDTQYF

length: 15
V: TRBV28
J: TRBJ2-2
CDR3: CASRTGGRGTGELFF

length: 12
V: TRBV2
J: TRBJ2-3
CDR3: CASRGRGDTQYF

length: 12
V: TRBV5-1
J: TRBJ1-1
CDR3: CASGFQGTEAFF

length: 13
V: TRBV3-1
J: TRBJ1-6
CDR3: CASSQGWGSPLHF

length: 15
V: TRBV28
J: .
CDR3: CASSLGRGAAETQYF

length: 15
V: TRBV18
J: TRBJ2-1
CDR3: CASSRPETEYNEQFF

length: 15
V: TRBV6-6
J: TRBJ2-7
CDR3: CASSFGGRTSNEQYF

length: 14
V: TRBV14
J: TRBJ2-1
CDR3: CASNAGDFYNEQFF

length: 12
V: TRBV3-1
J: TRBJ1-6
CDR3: CASSQSNSPLHF

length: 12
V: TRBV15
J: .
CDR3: CATSKVKETQYF

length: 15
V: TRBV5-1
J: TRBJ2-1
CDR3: CASSPIGLSDNEQFF

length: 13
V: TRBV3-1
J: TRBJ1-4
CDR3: CASSQGLREKLFF

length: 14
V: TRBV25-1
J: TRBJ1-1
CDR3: CASSEYGMNTEAFF

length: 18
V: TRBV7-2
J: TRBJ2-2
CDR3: CASSLDGAGGTNTGELFF

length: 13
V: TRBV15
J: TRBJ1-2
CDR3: CATSSPDRVGYTF

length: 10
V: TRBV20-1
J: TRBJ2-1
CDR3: CSASFAGQFF

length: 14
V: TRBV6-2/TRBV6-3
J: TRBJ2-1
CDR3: CASSYWGLANEQFF

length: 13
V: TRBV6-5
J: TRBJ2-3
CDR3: CASRGQGGGTQYF

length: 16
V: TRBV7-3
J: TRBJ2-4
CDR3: CASSPGRDLAKNIQYF

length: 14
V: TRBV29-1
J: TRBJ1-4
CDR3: CSATQGIVSEKLFF

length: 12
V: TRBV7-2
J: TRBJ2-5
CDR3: CASLPPRDEQYF